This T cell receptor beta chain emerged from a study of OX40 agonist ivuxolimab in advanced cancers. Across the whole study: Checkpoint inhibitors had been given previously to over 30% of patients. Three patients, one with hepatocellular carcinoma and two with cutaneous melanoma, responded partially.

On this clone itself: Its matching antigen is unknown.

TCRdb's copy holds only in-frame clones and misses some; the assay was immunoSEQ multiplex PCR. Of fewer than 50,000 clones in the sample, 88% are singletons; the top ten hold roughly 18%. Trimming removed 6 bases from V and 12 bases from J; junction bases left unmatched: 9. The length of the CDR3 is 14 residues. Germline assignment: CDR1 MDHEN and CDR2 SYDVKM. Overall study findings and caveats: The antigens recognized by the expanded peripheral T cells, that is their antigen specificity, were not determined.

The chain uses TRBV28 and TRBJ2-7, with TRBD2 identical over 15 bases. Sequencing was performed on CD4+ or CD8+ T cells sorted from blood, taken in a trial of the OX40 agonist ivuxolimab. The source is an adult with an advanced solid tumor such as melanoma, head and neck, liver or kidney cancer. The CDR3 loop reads CASSSWTSGGAAYV. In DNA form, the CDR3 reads TGTGCCAGCAGCTCGTGGACTAGCGGGGGGGCCGCGTACGTC.